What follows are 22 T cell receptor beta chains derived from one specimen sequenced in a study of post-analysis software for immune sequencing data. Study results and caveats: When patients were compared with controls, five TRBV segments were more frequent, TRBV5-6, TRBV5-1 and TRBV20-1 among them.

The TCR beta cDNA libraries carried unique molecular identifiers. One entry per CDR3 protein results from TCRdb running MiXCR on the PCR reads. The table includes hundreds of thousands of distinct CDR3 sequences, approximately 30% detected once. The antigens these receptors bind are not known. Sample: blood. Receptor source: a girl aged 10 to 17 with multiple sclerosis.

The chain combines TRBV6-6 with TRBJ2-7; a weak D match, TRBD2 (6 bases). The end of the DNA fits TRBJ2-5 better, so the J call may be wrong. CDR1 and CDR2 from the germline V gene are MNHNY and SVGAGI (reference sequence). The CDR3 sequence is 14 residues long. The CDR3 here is CASSRDFLRGTQYF. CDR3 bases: TGTGCCAGCAGCCGGGACTTTCTTAGGGGGACCCAGTACTTC.

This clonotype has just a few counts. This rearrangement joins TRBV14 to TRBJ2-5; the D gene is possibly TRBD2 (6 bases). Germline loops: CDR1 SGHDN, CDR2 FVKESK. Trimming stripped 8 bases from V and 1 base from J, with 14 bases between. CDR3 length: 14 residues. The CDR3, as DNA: TGTGCCAGCCCACACGGTAGCGGCCAAGAGACCCAGTACTTC. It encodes CASPHGSGQETQYF.

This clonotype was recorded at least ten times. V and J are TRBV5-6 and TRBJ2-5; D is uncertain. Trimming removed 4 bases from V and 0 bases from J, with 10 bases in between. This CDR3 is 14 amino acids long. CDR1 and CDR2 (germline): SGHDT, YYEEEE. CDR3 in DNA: TGTGCCAGCAGCCTACGAGTAAACCAAGAGACCCAGTACTTC. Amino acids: CASSLRVNQETQYF.

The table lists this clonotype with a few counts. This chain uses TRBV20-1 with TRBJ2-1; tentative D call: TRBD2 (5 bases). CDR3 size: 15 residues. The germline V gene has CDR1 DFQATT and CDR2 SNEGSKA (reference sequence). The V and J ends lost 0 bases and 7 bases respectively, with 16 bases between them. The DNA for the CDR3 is TGCAGTGCTAGAGAGACCAGGACTCGAGGTAATGAGCAGTTCTTC. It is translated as CSARETRTRGNEQFF.

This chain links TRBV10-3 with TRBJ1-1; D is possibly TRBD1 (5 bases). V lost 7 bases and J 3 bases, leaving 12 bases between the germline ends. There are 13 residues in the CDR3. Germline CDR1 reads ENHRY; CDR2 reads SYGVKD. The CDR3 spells CAITSRGDTEAFF. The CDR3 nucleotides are TGTGCCATCACCTCACGGGGGGACACTGAAGCTTTCTTT.

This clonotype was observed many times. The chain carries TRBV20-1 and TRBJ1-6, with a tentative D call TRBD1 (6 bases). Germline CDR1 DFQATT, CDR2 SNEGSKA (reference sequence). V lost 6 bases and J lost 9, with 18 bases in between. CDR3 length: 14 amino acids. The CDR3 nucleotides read TGCAGTGCCCACCCCGGAGGGGGTGGTTCACCCCTCCACTTT. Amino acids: CSAHPGGGGSPLHF.

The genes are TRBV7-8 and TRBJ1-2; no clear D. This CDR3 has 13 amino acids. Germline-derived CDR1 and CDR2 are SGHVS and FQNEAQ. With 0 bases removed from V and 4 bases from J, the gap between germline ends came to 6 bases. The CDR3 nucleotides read TGTGCCAGCAGCTTAGCGAACGGCTATGGCTACACCTTC. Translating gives CASSLANGYGYTF.

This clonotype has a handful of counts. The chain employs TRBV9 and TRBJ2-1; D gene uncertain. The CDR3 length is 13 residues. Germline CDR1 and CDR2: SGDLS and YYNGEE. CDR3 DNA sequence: TGTGCTCCACGCGAGCTAGTCAACAATGAGCAGTTCTTC. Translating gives CAPRELVNNEQFF. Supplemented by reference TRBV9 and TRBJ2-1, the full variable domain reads DSGVTQTPKHLITATGQRVTLRCSPRSGDLSVYWYQQSLDQGLQFLIQYYNGEERAKGNILERFSAQQFPDLHSELNLSSLELGDSALYFCAPRELVNNEQFFGPGTRLTVL.

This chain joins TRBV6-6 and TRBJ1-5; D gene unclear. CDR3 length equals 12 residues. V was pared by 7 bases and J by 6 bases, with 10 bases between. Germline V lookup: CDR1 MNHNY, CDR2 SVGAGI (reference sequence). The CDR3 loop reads CASISQGQPQHF. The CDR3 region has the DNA TGTGCCAGCATCTCCCAAGGTCAGCCCCAGCATTTT.

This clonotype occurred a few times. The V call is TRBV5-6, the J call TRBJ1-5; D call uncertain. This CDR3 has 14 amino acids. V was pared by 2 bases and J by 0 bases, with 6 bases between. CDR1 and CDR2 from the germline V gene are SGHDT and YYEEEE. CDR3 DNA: TGTGCCAGCAGCTTTCGCCATAGCAATCAGCCCCAGCATTTT. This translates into CASSFRHSNQPQHF.

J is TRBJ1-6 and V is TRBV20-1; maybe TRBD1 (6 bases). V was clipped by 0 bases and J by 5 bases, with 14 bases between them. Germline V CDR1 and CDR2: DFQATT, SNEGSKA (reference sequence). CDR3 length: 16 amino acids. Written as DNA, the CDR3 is TGCAGTGCTAGAGATAATTGTGCAGGGGATAATTCACCCCTCCACTTT. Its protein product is CSARDNCAGDNSPLHF.

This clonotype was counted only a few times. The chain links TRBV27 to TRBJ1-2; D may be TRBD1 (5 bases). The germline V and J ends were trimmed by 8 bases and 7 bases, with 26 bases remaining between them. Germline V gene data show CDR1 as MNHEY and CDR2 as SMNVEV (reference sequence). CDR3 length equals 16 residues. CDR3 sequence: CASWGWDSAYGGGYTF. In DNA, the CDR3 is TGTGCCAGCTGGGGATGGGACTCAGCATACGGTGGTGGCTACACCTTC.

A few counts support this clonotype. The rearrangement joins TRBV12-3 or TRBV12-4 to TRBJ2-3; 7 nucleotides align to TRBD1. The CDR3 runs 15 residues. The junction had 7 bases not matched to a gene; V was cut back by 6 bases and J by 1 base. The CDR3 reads CASSPGQLGTDTQYF. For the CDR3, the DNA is TGTGCCAGCAGCCCGGGACAGTTGGGCACAGATACGCAGTATTTT.

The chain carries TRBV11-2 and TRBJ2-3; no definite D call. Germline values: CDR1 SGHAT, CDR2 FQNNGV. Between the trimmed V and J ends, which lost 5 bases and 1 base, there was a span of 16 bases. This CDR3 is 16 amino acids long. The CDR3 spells CASSPLNLIRTDTQYF. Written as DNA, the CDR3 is TGTGCCAGCAGCCCACTGAACCTGATACGCACAGATACGCAGTATTTT.

The CDR3 here is CSARGRGSYNSPLHF. CDR3 nucleotide sequence: TGCAGTGCTAGAGGGCGGGGATCCTATAATTCACCCCTCCACTTT. The chain uses TRBV20-1 and TRBJ1-6; no reliable D call. The V gene's germline CDR1 is DFQATT and CDR2 SNEGSKA (reference sequence). The CDR3 covers 15 residues. V lost 1 base and J 1 base, leaving 8 bases between the germline ends.

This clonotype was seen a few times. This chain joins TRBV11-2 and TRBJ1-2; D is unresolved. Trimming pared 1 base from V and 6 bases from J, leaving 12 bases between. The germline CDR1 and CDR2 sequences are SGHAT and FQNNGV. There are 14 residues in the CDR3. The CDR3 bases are TGTGCCAGCAGCTTAGGCCCGAGCTTTGATGGCTACACCTTC. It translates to CASSLGPSFDGYTF.

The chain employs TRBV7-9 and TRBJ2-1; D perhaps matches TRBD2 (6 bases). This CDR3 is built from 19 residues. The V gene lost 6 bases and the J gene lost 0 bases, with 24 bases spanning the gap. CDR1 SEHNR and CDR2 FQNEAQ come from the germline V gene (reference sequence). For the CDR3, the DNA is TGTGCCAGCAGTTCACGAAAAACTTGGACTAAGAGCTCCTACAATGAGCAGTTCTTC. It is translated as CASSSRKTWTKSSYNEQFF.

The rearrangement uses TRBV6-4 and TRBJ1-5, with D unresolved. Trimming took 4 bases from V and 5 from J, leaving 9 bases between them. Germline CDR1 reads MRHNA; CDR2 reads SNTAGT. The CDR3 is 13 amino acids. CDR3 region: CASSVALHQPQHF. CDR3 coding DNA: TGTGCCAGCAGTGTGGCGCTCCATCAGCCCCAGCATTTT.

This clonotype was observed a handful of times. CDR3 sequence reads: CSVEIRQDGYTF. As DNA, the CDR3 is TGCAGCGTTGAAATCCGGCAAGATGGCTACACCTTC. The chain employs TRBV29-1 and TRBJ1-2; D is uncertain. The length of the CDR3 is 12 residues. V dropped 2 bases and J dropped 6 bases, with 10 bases sitting between them. Germline V CDR1 and CDR2: SQVTM, ANQGSEA.

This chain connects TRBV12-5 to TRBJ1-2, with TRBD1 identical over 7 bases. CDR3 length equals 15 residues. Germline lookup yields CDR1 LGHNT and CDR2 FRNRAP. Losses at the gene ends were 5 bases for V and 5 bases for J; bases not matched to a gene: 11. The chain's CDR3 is CASGLPRGLVYGYTF. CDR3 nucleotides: TGTGCTAGTGGTCTACCTAGGGGGCTCGTGTATGGCTACACCTTC. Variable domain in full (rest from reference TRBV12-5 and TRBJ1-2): DARVTQTPRHKVTEMGQEVTMRCQPILGHNTVFWYRQTMMQGLELLAYFRNRAPLDDSGMPKDRFSAEMPDATLATLKIQPSEPRDSAVYFCASGLPRGLVYGYTFGSGTRLTVV.

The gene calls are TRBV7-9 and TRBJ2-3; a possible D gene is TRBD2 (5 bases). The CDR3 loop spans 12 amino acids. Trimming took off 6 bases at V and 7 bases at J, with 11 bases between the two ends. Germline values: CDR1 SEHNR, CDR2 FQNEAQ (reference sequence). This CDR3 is CASRPDGNTQYF. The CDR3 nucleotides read TGTGCCAGCAGACCTGACGGGAATACGCAGTATTTT.

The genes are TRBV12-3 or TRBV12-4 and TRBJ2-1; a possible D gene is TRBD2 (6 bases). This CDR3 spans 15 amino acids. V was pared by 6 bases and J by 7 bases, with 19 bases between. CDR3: CASSWVLSGANEQFF. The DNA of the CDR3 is TGTGCCAGCAGCTGGGTCCTTTCGGGAGCGAATGAGCAGTTCTTC.